The sequence of this T cell receptor beta chain was determined in a study of blood T cell repertoires in COVID-19. On the study more broadly: Material from acute and convalescent COVID-19 was sourced from the United States, Italy and Spain.

Germline V gene data show CDR1 as LNHNV and CDR2 as YYDKDF (reference sequence). Between the trimmed V and J ends, which lost 3 bases and 5 bases, there was a span of 11 bases. CDR3 length equals 14 residues. Clinical history as reported by participants underpinned cohort assignment. Donors in Cohort 3 who had recovered were those with two negative PCRs, healthcare professional clearance, or resolution of their symptoms. Authors' data handling: Reference gene primers were amplified, and this amplification served to estimate nucleated cell counts. Profiling relied on immunoSEQ multiplex PCR, and the TCRdb table lists in-frame clones only, not all of them. For V, J and clone size, that table is used; D and trimming come from the DNA. This sample has about 190,000 clones, with around 85% found just once. This clone was observed a few times.

The specimen was PBMCs or T cells enriched from blood (not recorded which). The chain couples TRBV15 to TRBJ1-5; D is perhaps TRBD1 (6 bases). This receptor was identified in a woman aged 25-40 years who had recovered from COVID-19. DNA for the CDR3: TGTGCCACCAGCAGTGGGGCAGGGGATCAGCCCCAGCATTTT. Translation gives CATSSGAGDQPQHF.